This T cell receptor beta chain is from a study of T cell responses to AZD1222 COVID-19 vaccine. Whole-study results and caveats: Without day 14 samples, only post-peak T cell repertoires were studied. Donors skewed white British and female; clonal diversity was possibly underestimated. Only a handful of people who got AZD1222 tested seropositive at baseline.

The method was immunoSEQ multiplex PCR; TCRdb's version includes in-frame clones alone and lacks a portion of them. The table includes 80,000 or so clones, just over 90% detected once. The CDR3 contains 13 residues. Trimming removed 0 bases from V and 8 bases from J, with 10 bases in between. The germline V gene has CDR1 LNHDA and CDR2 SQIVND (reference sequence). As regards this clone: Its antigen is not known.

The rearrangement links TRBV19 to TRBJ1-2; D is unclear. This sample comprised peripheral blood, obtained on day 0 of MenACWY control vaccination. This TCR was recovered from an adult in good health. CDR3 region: CASSIDSNFGYTF. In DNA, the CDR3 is TGTGCCAGTAGTATAGATTCGAACTTCGGCTACACCTTC.